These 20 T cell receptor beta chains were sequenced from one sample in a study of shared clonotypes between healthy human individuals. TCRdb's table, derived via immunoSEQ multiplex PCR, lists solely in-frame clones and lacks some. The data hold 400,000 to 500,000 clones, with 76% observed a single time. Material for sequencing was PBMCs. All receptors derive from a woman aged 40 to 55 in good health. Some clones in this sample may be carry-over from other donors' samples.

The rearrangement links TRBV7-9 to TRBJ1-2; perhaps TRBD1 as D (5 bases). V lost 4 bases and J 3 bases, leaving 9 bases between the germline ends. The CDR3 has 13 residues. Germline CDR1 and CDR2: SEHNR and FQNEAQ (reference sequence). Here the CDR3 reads CASSYSGDYGYTF. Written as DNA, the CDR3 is TGTGCCAGCAGCTACTCGGGGGACTATGGCTACACCTTC.

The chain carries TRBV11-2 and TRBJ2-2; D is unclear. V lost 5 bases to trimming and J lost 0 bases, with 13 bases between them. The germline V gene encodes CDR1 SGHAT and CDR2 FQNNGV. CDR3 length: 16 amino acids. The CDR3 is CASSRNAGSNTGELFF. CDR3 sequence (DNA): TGTGCCAGCAGCCGTAACGCCGGGTCGAACACCGGGGAGCTGTTTTTT. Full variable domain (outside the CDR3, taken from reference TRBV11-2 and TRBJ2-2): EAGVAQSPRYKIIEKRQSVAFWCNPISGHATLYWYQQILGQGPKLLIQFQNNGVVDDSQLPKDRFSAERLKGVDSTLKIQPAKLEDSAVYLCASSRNAGSNTGELFFGEGSRLTVL.

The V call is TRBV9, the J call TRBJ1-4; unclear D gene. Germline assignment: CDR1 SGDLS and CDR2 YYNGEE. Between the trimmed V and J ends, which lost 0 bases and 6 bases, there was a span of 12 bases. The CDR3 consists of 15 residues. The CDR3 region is CASSVGPDGDEKLFF. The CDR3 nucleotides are TGTGCCAGCAGCGTAGGGCCGGACGGAGATGAAAAACTGTTTTTT.

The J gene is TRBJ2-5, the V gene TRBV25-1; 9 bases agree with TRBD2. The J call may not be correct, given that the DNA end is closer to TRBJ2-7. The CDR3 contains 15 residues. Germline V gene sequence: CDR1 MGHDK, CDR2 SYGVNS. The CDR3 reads CASSGNSGSGYEQYF. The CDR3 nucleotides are TGTGCCAGCAGTGGAAATAGCGGGAGCGGCTACGAGCAGTACTTC.

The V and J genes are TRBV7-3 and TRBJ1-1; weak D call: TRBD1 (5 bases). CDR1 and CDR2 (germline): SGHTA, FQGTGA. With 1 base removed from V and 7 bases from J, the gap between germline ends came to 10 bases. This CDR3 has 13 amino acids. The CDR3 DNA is TGTGCCAGCAGCTTAAACCCGGACATTGAAGCTTTCTTT. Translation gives CASSLNPDIEAFF.

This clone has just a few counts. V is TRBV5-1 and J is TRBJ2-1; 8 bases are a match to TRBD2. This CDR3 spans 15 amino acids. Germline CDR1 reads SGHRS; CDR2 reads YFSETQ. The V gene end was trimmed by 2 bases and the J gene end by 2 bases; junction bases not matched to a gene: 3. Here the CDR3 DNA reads TGCGCCAGCAGCTTTACTAGCGGCACCTACAATGAGCAGTTCTTC. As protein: CASSFTSGTYNEQFF.

The CDR3 DNA reads as TGTGCCAGCAGCGTAGTAGCCGGAATAAGACTAGCGGACAACCCCCCCTACGAGCAGTACTTC. It codes for CASSVVAGIRLADNPPYEQYF. The chain recombines TRBV9 with TRBJ2-7; 9 nucleotides agree with TRBD2. V lost 0 bases, J lost 2 bases, and 21 bases stayed unmatched. This CDR3 has 21 residues. The germline gives CDR1 SGDLS, CDR2 YYNGEE.

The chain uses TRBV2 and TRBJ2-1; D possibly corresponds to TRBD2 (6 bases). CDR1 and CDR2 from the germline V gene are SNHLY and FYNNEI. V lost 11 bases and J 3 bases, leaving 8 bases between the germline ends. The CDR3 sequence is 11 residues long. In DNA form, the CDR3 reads TGTGCCTCGGGGGTCTACAATGAGCAGTTCTTC. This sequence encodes CASGVYNEQFF.

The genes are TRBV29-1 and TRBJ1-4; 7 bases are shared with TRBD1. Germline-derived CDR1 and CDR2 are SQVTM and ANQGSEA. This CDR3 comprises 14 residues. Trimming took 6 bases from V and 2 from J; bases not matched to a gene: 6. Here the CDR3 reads CSVGGRGTNEKLFF. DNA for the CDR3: TGCAGCGTGGGAGGCAGGGGGACTAATGAAAAACTGTTTTTT.

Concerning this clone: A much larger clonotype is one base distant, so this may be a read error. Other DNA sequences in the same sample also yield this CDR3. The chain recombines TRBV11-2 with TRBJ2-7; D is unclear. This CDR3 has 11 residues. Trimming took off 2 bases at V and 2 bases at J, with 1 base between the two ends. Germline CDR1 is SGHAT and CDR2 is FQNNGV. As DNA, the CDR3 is TGTGCCAGCAGCTTAACCTACGAGCAGTACTTC. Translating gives CASSLTYEQYF.

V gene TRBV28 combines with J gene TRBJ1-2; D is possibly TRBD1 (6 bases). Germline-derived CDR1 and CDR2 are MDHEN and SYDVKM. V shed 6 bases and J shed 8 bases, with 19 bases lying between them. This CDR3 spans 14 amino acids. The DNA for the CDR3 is TGTGCCAGCAGAGACTCAGGGGCCCGCCGGGGCTACACCTTC. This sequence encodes CASRDSGARRGYTF.

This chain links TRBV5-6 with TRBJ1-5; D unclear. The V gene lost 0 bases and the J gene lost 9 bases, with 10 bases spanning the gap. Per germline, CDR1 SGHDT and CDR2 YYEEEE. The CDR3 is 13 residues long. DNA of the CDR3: TGTGCCAGCAGCTTGGACATTGCTGGGCCCCAGCATTTT. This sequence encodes CASSLDIAGPQHF.

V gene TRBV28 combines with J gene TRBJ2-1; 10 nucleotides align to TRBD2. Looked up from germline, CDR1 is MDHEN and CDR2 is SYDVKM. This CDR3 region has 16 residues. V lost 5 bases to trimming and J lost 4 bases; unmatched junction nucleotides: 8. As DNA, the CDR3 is TGTGCCAGCAGTCCTCAGGGACTAGCGAAGTACAATGAGCAGTTCTTC. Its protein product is CASSPQGLAKYNEQFF. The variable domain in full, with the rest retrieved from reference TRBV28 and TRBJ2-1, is DVKVTQSSRYLVKRTGEKVFLECVQDMDHENMFWYRQDPGLGLRLIYFSYDVKMKEKGDIPEGYSVSREKKERFSLILESASTNQTSMYLCASSPQGLAKYNEQFFGPGTRLTVL.

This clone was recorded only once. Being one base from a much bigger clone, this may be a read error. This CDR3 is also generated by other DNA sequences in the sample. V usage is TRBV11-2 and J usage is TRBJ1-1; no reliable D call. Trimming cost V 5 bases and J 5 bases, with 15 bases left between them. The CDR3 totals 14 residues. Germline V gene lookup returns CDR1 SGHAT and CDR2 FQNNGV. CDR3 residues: CASSQRITGTEAFF. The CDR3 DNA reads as TGTGCCAGCAGCCAGCGAATTACGGGGACTGAAGCTTTCTTT.

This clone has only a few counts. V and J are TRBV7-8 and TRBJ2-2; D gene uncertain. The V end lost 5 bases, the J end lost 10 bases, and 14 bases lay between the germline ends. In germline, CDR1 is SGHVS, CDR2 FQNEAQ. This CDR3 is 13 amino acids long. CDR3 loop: CASSPLTRQELFF. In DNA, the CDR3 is TGTGCCAGCAGCCCCCTGACTCGGCAGGAGCTGTTTTTT.

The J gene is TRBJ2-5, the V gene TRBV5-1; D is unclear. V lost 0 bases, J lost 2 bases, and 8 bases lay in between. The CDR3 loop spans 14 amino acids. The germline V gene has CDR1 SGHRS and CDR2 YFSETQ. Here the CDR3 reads CASSLVGNQETQYF. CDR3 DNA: TGCGCCAGCAGCTTGGTAGGGAATCAAGAGACCCAGTACTTC.

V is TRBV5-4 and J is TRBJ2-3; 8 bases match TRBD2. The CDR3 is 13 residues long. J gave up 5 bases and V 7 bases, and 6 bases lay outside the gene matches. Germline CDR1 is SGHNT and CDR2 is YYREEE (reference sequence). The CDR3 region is CASREGQGDTQYF. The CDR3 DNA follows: TGTGCCAGCCGGGAGGGCCAGGGAGATACGCAGTATTTT.

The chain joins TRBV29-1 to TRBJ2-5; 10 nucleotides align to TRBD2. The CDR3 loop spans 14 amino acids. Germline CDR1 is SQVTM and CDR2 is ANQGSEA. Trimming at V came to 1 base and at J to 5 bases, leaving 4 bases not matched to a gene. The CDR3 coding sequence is TGCAGCGTTGAAGGGCTAGCGGGAGATGAGACCCAGTACTTC. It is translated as CSVEGLAGDETQYF.

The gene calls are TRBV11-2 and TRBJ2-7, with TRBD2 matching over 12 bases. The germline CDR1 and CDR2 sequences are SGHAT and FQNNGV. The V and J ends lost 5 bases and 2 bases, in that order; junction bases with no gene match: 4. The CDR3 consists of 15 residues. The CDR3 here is CASSALAGGPYEQYF. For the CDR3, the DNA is TGTGCCAGCAGCGCCCTAGCGGGAGGGCCCTACGAGCAGTACTTC.

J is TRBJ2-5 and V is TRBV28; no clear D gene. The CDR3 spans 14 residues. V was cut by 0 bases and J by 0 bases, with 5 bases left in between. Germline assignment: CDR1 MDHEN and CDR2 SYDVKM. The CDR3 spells CASSLWGYQETQYF. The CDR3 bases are TGTGCCAGCAGTTTATGGGGGTACCAAGAGACCCAGTACTTC.